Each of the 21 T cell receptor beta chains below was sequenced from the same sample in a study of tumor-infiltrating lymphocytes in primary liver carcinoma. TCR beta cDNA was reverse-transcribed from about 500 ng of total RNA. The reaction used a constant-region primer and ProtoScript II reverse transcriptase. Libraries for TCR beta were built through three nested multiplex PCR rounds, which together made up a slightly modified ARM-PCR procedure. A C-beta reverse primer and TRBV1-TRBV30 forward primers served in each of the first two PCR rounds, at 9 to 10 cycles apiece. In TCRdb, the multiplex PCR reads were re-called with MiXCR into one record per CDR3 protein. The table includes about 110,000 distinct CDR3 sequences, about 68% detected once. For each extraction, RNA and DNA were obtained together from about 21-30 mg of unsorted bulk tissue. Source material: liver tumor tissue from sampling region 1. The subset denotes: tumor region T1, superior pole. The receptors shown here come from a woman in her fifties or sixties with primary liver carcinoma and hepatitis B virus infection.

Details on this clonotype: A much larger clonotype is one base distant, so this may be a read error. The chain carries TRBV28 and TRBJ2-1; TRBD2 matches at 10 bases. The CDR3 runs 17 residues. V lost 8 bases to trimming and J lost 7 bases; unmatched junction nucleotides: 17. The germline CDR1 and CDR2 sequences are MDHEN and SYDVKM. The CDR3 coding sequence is TGTGCCAGCGTACTCATAACCGGGACTAGCGATTCGAATGAGCAGTTCTTC. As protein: CASVLITGTSDSNEQFF. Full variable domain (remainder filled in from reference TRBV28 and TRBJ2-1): DVKVTQSSRYLVKRTGEKVFLECVQDMDHENMFWYRQDPGLGLRLIYFSYDVKMKEKGDIPEGYSVSREKKERFSLILESASTNQTSMYLCASVLITGTSDSNEQFFGPGTRLTVL.

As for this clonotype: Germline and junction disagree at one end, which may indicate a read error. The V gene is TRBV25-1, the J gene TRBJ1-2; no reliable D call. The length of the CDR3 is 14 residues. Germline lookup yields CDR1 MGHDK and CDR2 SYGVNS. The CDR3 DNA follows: TGTACCAGCAGTGAGCCGACCGCTAACTATGGCTACACCTTC. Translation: CTSSEPTANYGYTF.

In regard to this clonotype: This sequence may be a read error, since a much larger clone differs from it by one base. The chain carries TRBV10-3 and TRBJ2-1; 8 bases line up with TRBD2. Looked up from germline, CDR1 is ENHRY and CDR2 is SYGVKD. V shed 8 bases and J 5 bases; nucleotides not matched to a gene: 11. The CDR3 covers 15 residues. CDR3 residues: CAIRGEAGGHNEQFF. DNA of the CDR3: TGTGCCATCCGGGGGGAGGCGGGAGGACACAATGAGCAGTTCTTC.

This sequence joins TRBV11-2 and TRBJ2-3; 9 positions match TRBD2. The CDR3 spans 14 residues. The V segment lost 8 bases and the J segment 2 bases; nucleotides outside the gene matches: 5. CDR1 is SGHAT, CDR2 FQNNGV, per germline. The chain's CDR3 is CASGWGLATDTQYF. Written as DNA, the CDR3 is TGTGCCAGCGGGTGGGGACTAGCCACAGATACGCAGTATTTT.

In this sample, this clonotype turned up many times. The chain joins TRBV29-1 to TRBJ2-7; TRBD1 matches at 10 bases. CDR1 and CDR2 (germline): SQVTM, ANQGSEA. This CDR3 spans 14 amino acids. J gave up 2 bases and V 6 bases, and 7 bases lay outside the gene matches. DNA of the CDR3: TGCAGCGTCTTAACCGGGACAGGGGCCTACGAGCAGTACTTC. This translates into CSVLTGTGAYEQYF.

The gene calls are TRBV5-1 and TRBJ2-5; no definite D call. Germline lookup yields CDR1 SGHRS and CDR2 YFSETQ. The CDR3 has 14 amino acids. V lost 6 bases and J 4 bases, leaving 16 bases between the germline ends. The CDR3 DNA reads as TGCGCCAGCACCCCGATGCGCGGTGGAGAGACCCAGTACTTC. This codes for CASTPMRGGETQYF.

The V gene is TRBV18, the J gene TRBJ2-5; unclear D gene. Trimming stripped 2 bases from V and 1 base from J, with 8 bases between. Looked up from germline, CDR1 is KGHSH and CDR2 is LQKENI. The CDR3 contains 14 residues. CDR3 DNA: TGTGCCAGCTCACCATCAGAGCCCCAAGAGACCCAGTACTTC. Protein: CASSPSEPQETQYF.

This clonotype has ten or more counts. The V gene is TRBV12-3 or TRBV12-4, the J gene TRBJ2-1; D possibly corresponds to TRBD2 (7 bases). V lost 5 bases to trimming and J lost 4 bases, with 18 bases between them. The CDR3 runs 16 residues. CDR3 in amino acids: CASSPGTGGKYNEQFF. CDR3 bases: TGTGCCAGCAGTCCCGGTACGGGGGGCAAATACAATGAGCAGTTCTTC.

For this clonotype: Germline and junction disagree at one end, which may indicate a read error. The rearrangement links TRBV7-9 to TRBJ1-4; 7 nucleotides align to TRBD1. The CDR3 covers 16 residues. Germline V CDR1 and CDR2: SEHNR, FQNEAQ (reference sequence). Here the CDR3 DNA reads TGTGTCAGCAGCTTAAGTGCAGGGGGAGCTAATGAAAAACTGTTTTTT. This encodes CVSSLSAGGANEKLFF.

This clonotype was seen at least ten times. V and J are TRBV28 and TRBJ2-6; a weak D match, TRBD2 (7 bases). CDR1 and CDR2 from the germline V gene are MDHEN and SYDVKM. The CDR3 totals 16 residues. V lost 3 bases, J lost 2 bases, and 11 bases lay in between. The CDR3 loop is CASSFLGGAGANVLTF. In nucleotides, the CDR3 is TGTGCCAGCAGTTTTTTAGGGGGGGCTGGGGCCAACGTCCTGACTTTC.

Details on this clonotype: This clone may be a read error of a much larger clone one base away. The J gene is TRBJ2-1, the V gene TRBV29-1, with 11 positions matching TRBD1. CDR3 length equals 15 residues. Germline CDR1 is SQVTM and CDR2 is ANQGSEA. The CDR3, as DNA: TGCAGCGCTCGAGGACAGGGGGCTTGGGGCAATGAGGAGTTCTTC. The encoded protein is CSARGQGAWGNEEFF.

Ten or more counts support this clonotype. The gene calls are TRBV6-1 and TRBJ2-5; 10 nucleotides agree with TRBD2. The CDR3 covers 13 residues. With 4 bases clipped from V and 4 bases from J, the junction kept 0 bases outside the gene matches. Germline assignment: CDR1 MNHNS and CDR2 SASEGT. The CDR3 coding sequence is TGTGCCAGCAGTGGACTAGCGGGAGAGACCCAGTACTTC. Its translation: CASSGLAGETQYF.

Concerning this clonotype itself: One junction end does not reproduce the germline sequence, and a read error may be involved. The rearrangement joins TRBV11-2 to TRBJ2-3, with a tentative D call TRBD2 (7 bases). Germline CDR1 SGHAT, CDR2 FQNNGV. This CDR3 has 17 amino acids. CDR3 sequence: CASCLGGLTYTPDTQYF. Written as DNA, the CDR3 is TGTGCCAGCTGCTTAGGGGGACTAACGTATACGCCAGATACGCAGTATTTT.

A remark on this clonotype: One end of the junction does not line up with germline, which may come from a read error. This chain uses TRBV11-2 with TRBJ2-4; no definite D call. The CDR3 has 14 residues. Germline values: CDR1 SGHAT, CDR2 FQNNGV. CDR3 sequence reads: CASSLAEPKNIQYF. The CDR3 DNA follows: TGTGCCAGCAGCTTGGCGGAACCGAAGAACATTCAGTACTTT.

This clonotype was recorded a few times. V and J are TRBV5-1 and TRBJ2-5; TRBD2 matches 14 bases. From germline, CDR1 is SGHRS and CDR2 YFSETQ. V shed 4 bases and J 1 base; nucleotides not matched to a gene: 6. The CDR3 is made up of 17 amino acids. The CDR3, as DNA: TGCGCCAGCAGCGCGCCGGGACTAGCGGGGGTCCAAGAGACCCAGTACTTC. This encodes CASSAPGLAGVQETQYF.

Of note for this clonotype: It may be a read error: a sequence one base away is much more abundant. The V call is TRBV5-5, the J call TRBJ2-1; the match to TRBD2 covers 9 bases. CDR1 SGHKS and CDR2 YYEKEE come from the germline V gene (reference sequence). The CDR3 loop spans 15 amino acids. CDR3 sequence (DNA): TGTGCCAGCAGCTTGGGCGGGAGGGGAAGGAATGAGCAGTTATTC. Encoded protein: CASSLGGRGRNEQLF.

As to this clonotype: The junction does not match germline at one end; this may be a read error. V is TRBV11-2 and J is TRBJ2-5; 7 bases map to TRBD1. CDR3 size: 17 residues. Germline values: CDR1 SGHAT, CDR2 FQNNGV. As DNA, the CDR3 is TGTGTCAGCAGCAGACCTACAGGGGCCACCGGGGAGGAGACCCAGTACTTC. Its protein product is CVSSRPTGATGEETQYF.

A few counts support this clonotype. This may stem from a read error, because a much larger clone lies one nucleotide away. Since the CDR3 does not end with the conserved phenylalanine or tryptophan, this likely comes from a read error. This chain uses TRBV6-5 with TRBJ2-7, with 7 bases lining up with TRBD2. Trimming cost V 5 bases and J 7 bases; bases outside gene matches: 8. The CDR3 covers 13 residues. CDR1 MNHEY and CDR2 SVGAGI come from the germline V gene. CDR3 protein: CASSTRDYPEQYL. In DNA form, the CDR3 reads TGTGCCAGCAGTACTCGGGACTATCCTGAGCAGTACCTC.

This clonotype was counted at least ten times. In DNA form, the CDR3 reads TGTGCCAGCAGCCCGCCCCCCTACAATGAGCAGTTCTTC. It encodes CASSPPPYNEQFF. This sequence joins TRBV11-2 and TRBJ2-1; D is ambiguous. Germline values: CDR1 SGHAT, CDR2 FQNNGV. This CDR3 is built from 13 residues. The germline V and J ends were trimmed by 5 bases and 2 bases, with 7 bases remaining between them.

The CDR3 loop reads CAILGGIISTDTQYF. The CDR3 DNA sequence: TGTGCCATCCTCGGCGGGATAATTAGCACAGATACGCAGTATTTT. The chain joins TRBV28 to TRBJ2-3; weak D call: TRBD2 (6 bases). CDR3 length equals 15 residues. V gave up 10 bases and J gave up 0 bases, with 17 bases separating them. CDR1 and CDR2 from the germline V gene are MDHEN and SYDVKM.

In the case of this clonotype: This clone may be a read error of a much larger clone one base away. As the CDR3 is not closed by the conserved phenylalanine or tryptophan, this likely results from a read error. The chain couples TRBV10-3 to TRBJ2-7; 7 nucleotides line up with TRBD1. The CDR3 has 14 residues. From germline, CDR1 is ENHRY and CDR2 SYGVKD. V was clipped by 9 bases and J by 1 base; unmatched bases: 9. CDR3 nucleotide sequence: TGTGCCATAACAGACAGGGATCTGTCCTACGAGCAGTACTTA. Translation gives CAITDRDLSYEQYL.